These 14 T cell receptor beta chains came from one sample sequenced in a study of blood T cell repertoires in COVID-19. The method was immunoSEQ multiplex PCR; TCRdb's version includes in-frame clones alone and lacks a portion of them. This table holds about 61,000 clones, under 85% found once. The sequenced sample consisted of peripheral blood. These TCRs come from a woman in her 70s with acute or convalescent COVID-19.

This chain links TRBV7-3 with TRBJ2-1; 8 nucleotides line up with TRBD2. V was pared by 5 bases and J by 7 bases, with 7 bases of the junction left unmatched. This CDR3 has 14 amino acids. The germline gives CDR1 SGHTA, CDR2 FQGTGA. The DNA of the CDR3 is TGTGCCAGCAGCCCGGGGGGGGCGCGTAATGAGCAGTTCTTC. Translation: CASSPGGARNEQFF.

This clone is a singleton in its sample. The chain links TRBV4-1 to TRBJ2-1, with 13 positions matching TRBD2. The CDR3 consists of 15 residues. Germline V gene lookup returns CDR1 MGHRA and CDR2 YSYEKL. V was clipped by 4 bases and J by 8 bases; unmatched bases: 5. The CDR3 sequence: CASSLRLAGGDEQFF. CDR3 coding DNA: TGCGCCAGCAGCCTAAGACTAGCGGGGGGCGATGAGCAGTTCTTC.

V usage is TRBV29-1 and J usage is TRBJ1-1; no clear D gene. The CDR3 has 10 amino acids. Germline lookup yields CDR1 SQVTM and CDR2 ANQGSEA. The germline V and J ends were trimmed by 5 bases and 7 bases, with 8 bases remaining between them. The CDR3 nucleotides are TGCAGCGTTAGACTGATTGAAGCTTTCTTT. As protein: CSVRLIEAFF.

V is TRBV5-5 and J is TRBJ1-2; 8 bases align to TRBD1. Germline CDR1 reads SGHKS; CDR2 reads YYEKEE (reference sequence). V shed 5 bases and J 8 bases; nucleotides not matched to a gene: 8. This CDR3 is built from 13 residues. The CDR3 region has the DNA TGTGCCAGCAGGCAGACAGGGGTTTGGGGCTACACCTTC. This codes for CASRQTGVWGYTF.

The CDR3: CASSYGQGAVYTF. CDR3 nucleotide sequence: TGTGCCAGCAGTTACGGACAGGGGGCTGTCTACACCTTC. The J gene is TRBJ1-2, the V gene TRBV7-3; 11 nucleotides agree with TRBD1. The germline CDR1 and CDR2 sequences are SGHTA and FQGTGA. Trimming took 6 bases from V and 10 from J; bases not matched to a gene: 7. CDR3 length: 13 amino acids.

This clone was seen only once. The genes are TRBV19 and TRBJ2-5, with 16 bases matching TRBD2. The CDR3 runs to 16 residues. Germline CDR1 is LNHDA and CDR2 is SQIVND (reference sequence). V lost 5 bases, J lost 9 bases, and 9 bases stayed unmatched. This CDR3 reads CASSAPGLAGGLAQYF. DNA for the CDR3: TGTGCCAGTAGTGCCCCGGGACTAGCGGGGGGGCTTGCCCAGTACTTC.

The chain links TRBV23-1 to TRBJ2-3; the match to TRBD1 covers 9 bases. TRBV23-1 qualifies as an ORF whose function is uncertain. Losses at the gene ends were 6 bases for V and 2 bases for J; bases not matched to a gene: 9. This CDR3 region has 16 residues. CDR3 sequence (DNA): TGCGCCAGCAGACCATACAGGGGGCTCAACACAGATACGCAGTATTTT. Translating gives CASRPYRGLNTDTQYF.

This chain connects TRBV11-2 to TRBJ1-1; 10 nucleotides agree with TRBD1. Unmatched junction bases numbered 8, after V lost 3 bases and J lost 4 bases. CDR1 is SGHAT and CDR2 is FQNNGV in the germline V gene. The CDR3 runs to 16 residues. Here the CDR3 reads CASSFNLGTGVTEAFF. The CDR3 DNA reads TGTGCCAGCAGCTTTAATCTAGGGACAGGGGTCACTGAAGCTTTCTTT.

CDR3 loop: CASSQIAGGTSTDTQYF. The CDR3 nucleotides are TGTGCCAGCAGCCAAATAGCGGGGGGCACAAGCACAGATACGCAGTATTTT. The genes are TRBV3-1 (or the pseudogene TRBV3-2) and TRBJ2-3; TRBD2 matches at 10 bases. V gave up 2 bases and J gave up 0 bases; unmatched junction bases: 5. CDR3 length: 17 amino acids. CDR1 and CDR2 from the germline V gene are LGHDT and YNNKEL (reference sequence).

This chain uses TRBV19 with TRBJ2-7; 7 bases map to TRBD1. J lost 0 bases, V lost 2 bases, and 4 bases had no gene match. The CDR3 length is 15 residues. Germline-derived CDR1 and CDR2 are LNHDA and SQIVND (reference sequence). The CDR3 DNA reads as TGTGCCAGTAGTATAACAAGGGACAGCTCCTACGAGCAGTACTTC. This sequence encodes CASSITRDSSYEQYF.

The chain's CDR3 is CASSNLENTQYF. The CDR3 coding sequence is TGTGCCAGCAGTAATCTAGAGAATACGCAGTATTTT. The chain couples TRBV6-5 to TRBJ2-3; D is unclear. CDR3 length: 12 amino acids. The V gene's germline CDR1 is MNHEY and CDR2 SVGAGI. Trimming pared 5 bases from V and 7 bases from J, leaving 10 bases between.

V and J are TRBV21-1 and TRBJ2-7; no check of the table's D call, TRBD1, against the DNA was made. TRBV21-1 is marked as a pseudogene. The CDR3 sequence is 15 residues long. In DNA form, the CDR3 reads TGTGCCAGCAGCAAATTTCCTGGGGCCTCCTACGAGCAGTACTTC. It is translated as CASSKFPGASYEQYF.

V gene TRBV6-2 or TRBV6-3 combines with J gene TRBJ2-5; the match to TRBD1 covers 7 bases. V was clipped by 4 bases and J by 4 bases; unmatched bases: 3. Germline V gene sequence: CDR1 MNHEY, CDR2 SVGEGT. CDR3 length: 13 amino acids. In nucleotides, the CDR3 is TGTGCCAGCAGTTCGACAGGGTTAGAGACCCAGTACTTC. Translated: CASSSTGLETQYF.

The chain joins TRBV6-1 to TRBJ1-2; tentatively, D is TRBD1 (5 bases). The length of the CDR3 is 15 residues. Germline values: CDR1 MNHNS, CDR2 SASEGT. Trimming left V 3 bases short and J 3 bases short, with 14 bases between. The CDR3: CASSDIWGPDYGYTF. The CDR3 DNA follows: TGTGCCAGCAGTGATATTTGGGGCCCGGACTATGGCTACACCTTC.